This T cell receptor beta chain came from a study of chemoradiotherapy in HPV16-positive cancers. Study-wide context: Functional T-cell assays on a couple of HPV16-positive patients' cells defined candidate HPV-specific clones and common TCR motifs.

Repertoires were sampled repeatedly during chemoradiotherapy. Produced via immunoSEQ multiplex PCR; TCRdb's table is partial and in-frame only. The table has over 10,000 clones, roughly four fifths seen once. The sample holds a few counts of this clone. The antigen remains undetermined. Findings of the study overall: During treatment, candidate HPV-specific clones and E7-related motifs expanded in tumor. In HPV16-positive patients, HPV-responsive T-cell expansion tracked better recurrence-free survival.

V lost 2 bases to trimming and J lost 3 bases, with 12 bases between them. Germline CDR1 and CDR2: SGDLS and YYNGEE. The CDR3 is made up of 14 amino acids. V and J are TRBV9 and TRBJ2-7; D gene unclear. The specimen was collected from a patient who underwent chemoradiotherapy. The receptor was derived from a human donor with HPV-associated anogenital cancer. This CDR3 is CASSVADVNYEQYF. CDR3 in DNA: TGTGCCAGCAGCGTTGCGGACGTTAACTACGAGCAGTACTTC. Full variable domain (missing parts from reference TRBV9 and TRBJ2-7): DSGVTQTPKHLITATGQRVTLRCSPRSGDLSVYWYQQSLDQGLQFLIQYYNGEERAKGNILERFSAQQFPDLHSELNLSSLELGDSALYFCASSVADVNYEQYFGPGTRLTVT.